The next 3 T cell receptor beta chains were all read from a single sample in a study of PD-L1 blockade in urothelial cancer. Time point indicated: pretreatment peripheral blood. Sequencing used immunoSEQ multiplex PCR; TCRdb keeps in-frame clones, though not all of them. The sample contains about 93,000 clones, 90% of which appear only once. Sample: PBMCs, taken around atezolizumab (anti-PD-L1) treatment. The receptors come from a man in his 60s with urothelial cancer.

The chain employs TRBV19 and TRBJ1-5; TRBD1 matches 11 bases. This CDR3 has 15 residues. Germline-derived CDR1 and CDR2 are LNHDA and SQIVND (reference sequence). After removal of 3 bases from V and 3 bases from J, the junction contained 1 base not matched to a gene. CDR3 DNA: TGTGCCAGTAGTATCGGACAGGGGGCCAATCAGCCCCAGCATTTT. It specifies CASSIGQGANQPQHF.

The genes are TRBV7-3 and TRBJ1-1; a possible D gene is TRBD1 (5 bases). There are 13 residues in the CDR3. Trimming removed 2 bases at V and 5 bases at J, with 9 bases between. In germline, CDR1 is SGHTA, CDR2 FQGTGA. DNA of the CDR3: TGTGCCAGCAGCTTATCCCGGGGGACTGAAGCTTTCTTT. Translation gives CASSLSRGTEAFF. Based on the CDR3 plus reference TRBV7-3 and TRBJ1-1, the full variable domain is GAGVSQTPSNKVTEKGKYVELRCDPISGHTALYWYRQSLGQGPEFLIYFQGTGAADDSGLPNDRFFAVRPEGSVSTLKIQRTERGDSAVYLCASSLSRGTEAFFGQGTRLTVV.

The V and J genes are TRBV21-1 and TRBJ2-5; TRBD2 is the table's D call and was not checked against the DNA. TRBV21-1 is a pseudogene segment. The CDR3 contains 16 residues. The CDR3 spells CASSKWSSGGVETQYF. The CDR3, as DNA: TGTGCCAGCAGCAAATGGAGTAGCGGGGGGGTTGAGACCCAGTACTTC.